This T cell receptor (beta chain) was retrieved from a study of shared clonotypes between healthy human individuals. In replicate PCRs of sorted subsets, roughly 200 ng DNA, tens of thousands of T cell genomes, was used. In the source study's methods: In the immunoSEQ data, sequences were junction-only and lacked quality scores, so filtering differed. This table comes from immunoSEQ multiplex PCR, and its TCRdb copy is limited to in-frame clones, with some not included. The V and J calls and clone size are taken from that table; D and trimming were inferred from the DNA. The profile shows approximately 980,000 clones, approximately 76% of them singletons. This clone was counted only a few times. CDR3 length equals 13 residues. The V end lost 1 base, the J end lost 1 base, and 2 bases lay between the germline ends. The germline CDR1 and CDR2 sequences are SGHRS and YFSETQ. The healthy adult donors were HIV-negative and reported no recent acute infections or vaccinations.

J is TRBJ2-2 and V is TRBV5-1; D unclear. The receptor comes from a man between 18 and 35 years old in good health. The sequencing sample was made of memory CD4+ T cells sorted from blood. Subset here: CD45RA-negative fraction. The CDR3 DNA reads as TGCGCCAGCAGCTTGTTGAACACCGGGGAGCTGTTTTTT. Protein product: CASSLLNTGELFF. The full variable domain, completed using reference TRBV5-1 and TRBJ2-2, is KAGVTQTPRYLIKTRGQQVTLSCSPISGHRSVSWYQQTPGQGLQFLFEYFSETQRNKGNFPGRFSGRQFSNSRSEMNVSTLELGDSALYLCASSLLNTGELFFGEGSRLTVL.